This T cell receptor beta chain comes out of a study of sequential checkpoint blockade in melanoma. The overall study: Arm A got nivolumab then ipilimumab; arm B the reverse, 1:1.

Noted treatment: randomized to nivolumab then ipilimumab (arm A) or the reverse (arm B). Patients had received no earlier DNA-damaging chemotherapy. From thawed PBMCs, live CD3+CD8+ cells negative for CD19 and CD56 were sorted. The protocol was immunoSEQ multiplex PCR, while the TCRdb copy is restricted to in-frame clones and leaves out a portion. The sample consists of under 15,000 clones, about four fifths of them appearing once. CDR1 MNHNY and CDR2 SVGAGI come from the germline V gene (reference sequence). The V end was cut by 6 bases, the J end by 3 bases, with 9 bases between. The CDR3 sequence is 12 residues long.

This clonotype originated in a human donor with melanoma. The starting material was CD8+ T cells sorted from blood (inferred from file names), obtained from a patient given nivolumab and ipilimumab in sequence. The chain joins TRBV6-6 to TRBJ2-7; D uncertain. CDR3 loop: CASRPGGYEQYF. In DNA form, the CDR3 reads TGTGCCAGCAGGCCCGGCGGCTACGAGCAGTACTTC.